One and the same sample provided the 8 T cell receptor beta chains below, sequenced in a study of cytomegalovirus exposure and HLA in healthy donors. The data were produced by immunoSEQ multiplex PCR, yet TCRdb's version contains in-frame clones alone and is incomplete. This table holds 90,000 to 150,000 clones, around 88% found once. The sequencing input was PBMCs. These TCRs come from a man aged 18 to 29 in good health and CMV-seronegative.

V usage is TRBV27 and J usage is TRBJ2-7; 13 bases align to TRBD2. The CDR3 extends over 16 amino acids. V lost 6 bases and J lost 3; bases outside the gene matches: 8. Germline assignment: CDR1 MNHEY and CDR2 SMNVEV (reference sequence). CDR3 region: CASRPGLAGRYYEQYF. The CDR3 DNA follows: TGTGCCAGCAGACCGGGACTAGCGGGGCGGTACTACGAGCAGTACTTC.

The chain has TRBV10-1 and TRBJ2-5; 14 positions match TRBD2. Germline V gives CDR1 WNHNN, CDR2 SYGVQD (reference sequence). The CDR3 has 18 amino acids. Trimming took 3 bases from V and 1 from J; bases not matched to a gene: 7. The CDR3: CASSDPGLAGDSQETQYF. The CDR3, as DNA: TGCGCCAGCAGTGATCCGGGACTAGCGGGAGACTCCCAAGAGACCCAGTACTTC.

The chain is built from TRBV7-6 and TRBJ2-1, with D possibly matching TRBD1 (6 bases). Trimming removed 5 bases from V and 9 bases from J, with 11 bases in between. The CDR3 contains 12 residues. Germline V gene lookup returns CDR1 SGHVS and CDR2 FNYEAQ. CDR3 amino acids: CASSNYRAEQFF. DNA for the CDR3: TGTGCCAGCAGCAATTACAGGGCTGAGCAGTTCTTC.

The rearrangement links TRBV2 to TRBJ1-5, with a possible D match to TRBD1 (6 bases). Trimming cost V 6 bases and J 6 bases, with 18 bases left between them. Germline CDR1 SNHLY, CDR2 FYNNEI. The CDR3 totals 15 residues. CDR3 residues: CASSQQGIVRQPQHF. CDR3 sequence (DNA): TGTGCCAGCAGCCAACAGGGTATTGTTCGTCAGCCCCAGCATTTT.

This clone was picked up one time. This chain uses TRBV5-5 with TRBJ1-1; 10 bases map to TRBD1. Germline V lookup: CDR1 SGHKS, CDR2 YYEKEE (reference sequence). This CDR3 contains 17 residues. V gave up 2 bases and J gave up 0 bases; unmatched junction bases: 7. The CDR3 DNA sequence: TGTGCCAGCAGCTTCATTCCCGGGACAGGGGTGAACACTGAAGCTTTCTTT. Amino acid sequence: CASSFIPGTGVNTEAFF. Using reference TRBV5-5 and TRBJ1-1 for the parts outside the CDR3, the full variable domain is DAGVTQSPTHLIKTRGQQVTLRCSPISGHKSVSWYQQVLGQGPQFIFQYYEKEERGRGNFPDRFSARQFPNYSSELNVNALLLGDSALYLCASSFIPGTGVNTEAFFGQGTRLTVV.

J is TRBJ1-2 and V is TRBV19; 7 positions match TRBD1. The germline V gene encodes CDR1 LNHDA and CDR2 SQIVND (reference sequence). The CDR3 totals 12 residues. Unmatched junction bases numbered 8, after V lost 8 bases and J lost 8 bases. The CDR3 reads CASLGGLEGYTF. CDR3 nucleotides: TGTGCCAGTTTAGGGGGCTTAGAAGGCTACACCTTC.

The chain joins TRBV7-9 to TRBJ1-2, with D unclear. Trimming removed 5 bases at V and 5 bases at J, with 12 bases between. Germline CDR1 SEHNR, CDR2 FQNEAQ (reference sequence). CDR3 length equals 13 residues. The chain's CDR3 is CASSPREDYGYTF. The CDR3 nucleotides read TGTGCCAGCAGCCCCCGAGAGGATTATGGCTACACCTTC.

This clone has just one count. This chain uses TRBV4-3 with TRBJ1-1; D call uncertain. The CDR3 extends over 14 amino acids. V dropped 1 base and J dropped 4 bases, with 10 bases sitting between them. CDR1 is LGHNA, CDR2 YSLEER, per germline. DNA of the CDR3: TGCGCCAGCAGCCAAGTTTCGGGTGGCACTGAAGCTTTCTTT. Translated: CASSQVSGGTEAFF.